The rows below give T cell receptor beta chains drawn from one sample of a study of shared clonotypes between healthy human individuals. Sequenced by immunoSEQ multiplex PCR; TCRdb stores in-frame clones only, minus some. The sample lists about 1 million clones; approximately 76% were seen once. The specimen sequenced was memory CD4+ T cells sorted from blood. These receptors all come from a man between 18 and 29 years old in good health. The CDR3 runs from the conserved cysteine through the conserved F or W. The order of the fields is D gene, clone size, V gene, J gene, CDR3 length, CDR3 DNA, CDR3 protein. A D gene is named only where the DNA matches it firmly. Clone size is given for some rows only: seen once, a few or many times, or a class if the clone is expanded.

.	.	TRBV28	TRBJ2-7	14	TGTGCCAGCAGTTTAATCGCCGGGGGCAACGAGCAGTACTTC	CASSLIAGGNEQYF
TRBD2	.	TRBV9	TRBJ2-1	15	TGTGCCAGCAGCACCCGGACTAGCGGGAGGGATGAGCAGTTCTTC	CASSTRTSGRDEQFF
.	.	TRBV30	TRBJ2-7	13	TGTGCCTGGAGCCCTGGATACAGAGACGAGCAGTACTTC	CAWSPGYRDEQYF
TRBD1	.	TRBV7-2	TRBJ1-1	16	TGTGCCAGCAGCTTAGCGCGGGGACAGGGGGTCACTGAAGCTTTCTTT	CASSLARGQGVTEAFF
TRBD2	.	TRBV5-4	TRBJ2-3	18	TGTGCCAGCAGCCGGGAGCCTATCTTAGCGGGAGGTACAGATACGCAGTATTTT	CASSREPILAGGTDTQYF
.	.	TRBV25-1	TRBJ2-4	15	TGTGCCAGCAGCATTACCGGGCCTGCCAAAAACATTCAGTACTTC	CASSITGPAKNIQYF
.	.	TRBV18	TRBJ2-5	16	TGTGCCAGCTCACCACGACAGGGAGGGGGTAGTGAGACCCAGTACTTC	CASSPRQGGGSETQYF
TRBD2	.	TRBV18	TRBJ2-5	12	TGTGCCAGCTCGTCTAGCGGAGAGACCCAGTACTTC	CASSSSGETQYF
.	few	TRBV19	TRBJ2-2	14	TGTGCCAGTGCCACCAGGGCGTCAACCGGGGAGCTGTTTTTT	CASATRASTGELFF
.	.	TRBV6-5	TRBJ1-1	14	TGTGCCAGCAGTCCCCTGGCGAGCAACACTGAAGCTTTCTTT	CASSPLASNTEAFF
.	.	TRBV6-1	TRBJ1-1	14	TGTGCCAGCAGTGAAGCCCAGGGTCGCACTGAAGCTTTCTTT	CASSEAQGRTEAFF